This T cell receptor beta chain derives from a study of beta chain features in type 1 diabetes. The isolated RNA, all of it, was reverse transcribed, so expressed TCRB transcripts were what got sequenced. Profiling relied on immunoSEQ multiplex PCR, and the TCRdb table lists in-frame clones only, not all of them. Of approximately 300,000 clones in the sample, about 11% were seen once. Using CD45RO/CCR7/CD25/CD127/CD95/CD27, CD4+ naive, central memory, regulatory and stem cell-like memory cells were sorted. Each sorted population was over 95% pure. This clonotype was obtained from a woman aged 30 to 39 in good health. Material: naive CD4+ T cells from blood.

The CDR3 DNA reads as TGCGCCAGCAGCCAAGTTGTATCCAGCGGAGGGATTCAGTATTTT. Amino acid sequence: CASSQVVSSGGIQYF. The chain has TRBV4-3 and TRBJ2-3; D perhaps matches TRBD2 (6 bases). The CDR3 spans 15 residues. V was trimmed by 1 base and J by 12 bases, leaving 20 bases between them. CDR1 LGHNA and CDR2 YSLEER come from the germline V gene.